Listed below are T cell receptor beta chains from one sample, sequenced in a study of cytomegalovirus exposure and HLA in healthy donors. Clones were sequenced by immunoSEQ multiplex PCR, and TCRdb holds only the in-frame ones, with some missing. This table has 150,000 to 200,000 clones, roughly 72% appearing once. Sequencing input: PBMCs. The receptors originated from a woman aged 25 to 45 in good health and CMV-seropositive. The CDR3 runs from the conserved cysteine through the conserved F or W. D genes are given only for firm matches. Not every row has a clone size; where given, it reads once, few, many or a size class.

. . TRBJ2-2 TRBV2 TGTGCCAGCAGTGAGACAGTTCCTAACACCGGGGAGCTGTTTTTT CASSETVPNTGELFF
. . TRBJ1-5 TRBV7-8 TGTGCCAGCAGCTTGGGGCAGGGCAATCAGCCCCAGCATTTT CASSLGQGNQPQHF
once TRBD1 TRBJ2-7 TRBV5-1 TGCGCCAGCAGCCCGGACAGGGGTGCATACGAGCAGTACTTC CASSPDRGAYEQYF
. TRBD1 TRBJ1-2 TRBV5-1 TGCGCCAGCAGCTCCGGACAGGGAGGGGATGGCTACACCTTC CASSSGQGGDGYTF
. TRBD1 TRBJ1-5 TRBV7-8 TGTGCCAGCAGCTTAGCGAGGCCAGGGGGTAGCAATCAGCCCCAGCATTTT CASSLARPGGSNQPQHF
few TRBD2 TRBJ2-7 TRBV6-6 TGTGCCAGCAGTTACGGAGCGGGAATAAGTTACGAGCAGTACTTC CASSYGAGISYEQYF
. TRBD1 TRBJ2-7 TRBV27 TGTGCCACAAGACAGGGTTATAGGGAGCAGTACTTC CATRQGYREQYF
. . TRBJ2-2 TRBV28 TGTGCCAGCAGTGCCGCCCCCAGGACCGGGGAGCTGTTTTTT CASSAAPRTGELFF
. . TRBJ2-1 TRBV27 TGTGCCAGCAGTTCTCAGAAGGGAGCGGTCTCCTACAATGAGCAGTTCTTC CASSSQKGAVSYNEQFF
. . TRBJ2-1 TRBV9 TGTGCCAGCAGCGCTCCCCCCCTGAGCTCCTACAATGAGCAGTTCTTC CASSAPPLSSYNEQFF
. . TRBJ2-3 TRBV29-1 TGCAGCGTTGACCGAGAGGCGCATACGCAGTATTTT CSVDREAHTQYF
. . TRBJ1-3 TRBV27 TGTGCCAGTTCCCGGGGAGGCAGCTCTGGAAACACCATATATTTT CASSRGGSSGNTIYF
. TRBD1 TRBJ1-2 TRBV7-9 TGTGCCAGCAGCCCGACAGGGGCGAACTATGGCTACACCTTC CASSPTGANYGYTF
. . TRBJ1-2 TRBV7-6 TGTGCCAGCGGGCCACTCATTCCAGATGGCTACACCTTC CASGPLIPDGYTF
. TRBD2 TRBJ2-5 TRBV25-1 TGTGCCAGCACCCTCAGGGCGGGAGGGGTAGAGACCCAGTACTTC CASTLRAGGVETQYF
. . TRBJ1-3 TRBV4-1 TGCGCCAGCAGCCGAGGATCAGGGGATTTCTCTGGAAACACCATATATTTT CASSRGSGDFSGNTIYF
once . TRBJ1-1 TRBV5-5 TGTGCCAGCAGCCAATCGTCCCGGGAAGCTTTCTTT CASSQSSREAFF
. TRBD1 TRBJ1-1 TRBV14 TGTGCCAGCAGCCGCGTCATCAGGGGGGAAGCTTTCTTT CASSRVIRGEAFF
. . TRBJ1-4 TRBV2 TGTGCCAGCAAGGGGGGGAACGAAAAACTGTTTTTT CASKGGNEKLFF
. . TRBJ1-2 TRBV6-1 TGTGCCAGCAGCCTTCTGGACAGCTTGGGTGGCTACACCTTC CASSLLDSLGGYTF
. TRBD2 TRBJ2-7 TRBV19 TGTGCCAGTAGCCCGGGGGGGCCCTACGAGCAGTACTTC CASSPGGPYEQYF
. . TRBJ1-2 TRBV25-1 TGTGCCAGCAGTGGTAAACAGGGCGGTGGCTACACCTTC CASSGKQGGGYTF
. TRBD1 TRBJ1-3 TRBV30 TGTGCCTGGAGAGGGGGCACAGGGGGGACCGTCTCTGGAAACACCATATATTTT CAWRGGTGGTVSGNTIYF
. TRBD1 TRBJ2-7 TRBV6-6 TGTGCCAGCAGTTACGGTGACAGGGGGTCCTACGAGCAGTACTTC CASSYGDRGSYEQYF
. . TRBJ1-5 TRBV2 TGTGCCAGCAGTGACCAGGATCAGCCCCAGCATTTT CASSDQDQPQHF
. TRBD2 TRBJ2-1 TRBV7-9 TGTGCCAGCAGCTCACGGGGGGGGGCCGGGAATGAGCAGTTCTTC CASSSRGGAGNEQFF
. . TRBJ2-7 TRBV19 TGTGCCAGTAGTATAGTCGGTAGCTCCTACGAGCAGTACTTC CASSIVGSSYEQYF
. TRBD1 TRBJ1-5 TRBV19 TGTGCCAGTAGTCAGGGACAGGGACTTTATCAGCCCCAGCATTTT CASSQGQGLYQPQHF
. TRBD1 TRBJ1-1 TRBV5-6 TGTGCCAGCAGCTTGTATTCAGGGGGCAAGGAGAACACTGAAGCTTTCTTT CASSLYSGGKENTEAFF
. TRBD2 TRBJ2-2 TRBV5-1 TGCGCCAGCAGCTTGGCAGCGGGGGGGTCCACCGGGGAGCTGTTTTTT CASSLAAGGSTGELFF
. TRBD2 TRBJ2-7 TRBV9 TGTGCCAGCAGCCTCGCTGCGGGAGCCGTAACCTACGAGCAGTACTTC CASSLAAGAVTYEQYF
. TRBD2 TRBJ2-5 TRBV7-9 TGTGCCAGCAGCTTAGCGAGGACTAGCAGAGGGACCCAGTACTTC CASSLARTSRGTQYF
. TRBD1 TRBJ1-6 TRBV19 TGTGCCAGTAGTCCGAGGACAGGGTCTTTTTCACCCCTCCACTTT CASSPRTGSFSPLHF
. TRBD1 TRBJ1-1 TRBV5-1 TGCGCCAGCAGCTTGGGGGGACAGTCCTACACTGAAGCTTTCTTT CASSLGGQSYTEAFF
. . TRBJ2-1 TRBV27 TGTGCCAGCAGCCCCGGTCTAGCGGACAGCTCCTACAATGAGCAGTTCTTC CASSPGLADSSYNEQFF
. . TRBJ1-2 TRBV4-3 TGCGCCAGCAGCGAAGACCGAGTGTTTGGCTACACCTTC CASSEDRVFGYTF
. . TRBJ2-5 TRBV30 TGTGCCTGGACCCGAGGGGGGGCGCAGGTAGGGCAGTACTTC CAWTRGGAQVGQYF
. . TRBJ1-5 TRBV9 TGTGCCGGTCAACATGGTAATCAGCCCCAGCATTTT CAGQHGNQPQHF
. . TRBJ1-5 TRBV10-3 TGTGCCATCAGTGAGTCGTTCACAGGCGGCAATCAGCCCCAGCATTTT CAISESFTGGNQPQHF
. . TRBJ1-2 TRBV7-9 TGTGCCAGCAGCGTCACTGGGGAGGCCCCCTATGGCTACACCTTC CASSVTGEAPYGYTF